This T cell receptor (beta chain) derives from a study of cytomegalovirus exposure and HLA in healthy donors. General observations from the study: In vitro data verified a few CMV-associated chains as specific for CMV antigens. Roughly even sequencing depth across donors was the assumption behind the presence/absence analyses.

Vbeta (60) and Jbeta (13) primers were used in the PCR. In the source study's methods: Counted up in a later analysis, unique TCR beta chains came to 65 million to 80 million, with around 11 million shared. Sequencing used immunoSEQ multiplex PCR; TCRdb keeps in-frame clones, though not all of them. Clonal size and the V and J genes are those of that table, whereas D and trimming came from the DNA. The sample contains about 160,000 clones, 84% of which appear only once. The CDR3 sequence is 14 residues long. The V end lost 5 bases, the J end lost 4 bases, and 14 bases lay between the germline ends. The V gene's germline CDR1 is MNHEY and CDR2 SMNVEV (reference sequence). The donors gave bone marrow, and they were healthy. This clone was recorded a few times. Its antigen remains unknown.

The chain has TRBV27 and TRBJ1-1, with TRBD1 as a possible D gene (5 bases). The sequencing sample was made of PBMCs. The TCR originated in a man aged 50 to 59 in good health and CMV-seropositive. CDR3 in DNA: TGTGCCAGCAGTGGTGCAGGGTATAGCACTGAAGCTTTCTTT. This encodes CASSGAGYSTEAFF.